These 11 T cell receptor beta chains came from one sample sequenced in a study of cytomegalovirus exposure and HLA in healthy donors. Primers included in the PCR were 60 Vbeta and 13 Jbeta primers. Only in-frame clones appear in the TCRdb table, and some are missing; sequencing was by immunoSEQ multiplex PCR. The sample has approximately 54,000 clones, more than 65% seen once. The sequencing sample was made of PBMCs. Source of these receptors: a woman under 30 in good health and CMV-seronegative.

The chain recombines TRBV23-1 with TRBJ2-7; D call uncertain. TRBV23-1 is designated an ORF whose function remains uncertain. With 2 bases removed from V and 1 base from J, the gap between germline ends came to 3 bases. The CDR3 covers 12 residues. CDR3 amino acids: CASSQRSYEQYF. As DNA, the CDR3 is TGCGCCAGCAGTCAACGTTCCTACGAGCAGTACTTC.

The CDR3 DNA is TGTGCCAGCTCACCATGGACAGGGAAACCGGAAGAGCAGTACTTC. As protein: CASSPWTGKPEEQYF. The chain has TRBV18 and TRBJ2-7, with 8 bases aligning to TRBD1. With V trimmed by 2 bases and J by 7 bases, 10 bases remained unmatched. Germline V gene lookup returns CDR1 KGHSH and CDR2 LQKENI. This CDR3 comprises 15 residues.

The V and J genes are TRBV9 and TRBJ2-5, with a tentative D call TRBD2 (6 bases). TRBJ2-7 matches the DNA end more closely, so the J call is doubtful. This CDR3 contains 15 residues. Germline V CDR1 and CDR2: SGDLS, YYNGEE. DNA for the CDR3: TGTGCCAGCAGCATCGGGACTTCCGATTCCTACGAGCAGTACTTC. Its translation is CASSIGTSDSYEQYF.

V gene TRBV7-3 combines with J gene TRBJ2-1, with D tentatively TRBD1 (5 bases). Germline values: CDR1 SGHTA, CDR2 FQGTGA. The CDR3 spans 16 residues. Deletions cut 3 bases from V and 0 bases from J, with 12 bases between. Written as DNA, the CDR3 is TGTGCCAGCAGCTTGGAGACAGCTTACTCCTACAATGAGCAGTTCTTC. Its translation is CASSLETAYSYNEQFF.

The chain has TRBV7-3 and TRBJ2-1, with TRBD2 identical over 9 bases. Germline CDR1 reads SGHTA; CDR2 reads FQGTGA. The trim removed 4 bases at V and 8 bases at J, leaving 12 bases unmatched. This CDR3 is 16 amino acids long. The CDR3 region is CASSSTGTSSSYEQFF. DNA of the CDR3: TGTGCCAGCAGCTCAACCGGGACTAGCTCTTCTTATGAGCAGTTCTTC.

This clone has only one observation. The rearrangement joins TRBV2 to TRBJ2-1; TRBD2 matches at 7 bases. The CDR3 covers 12 residues. Unmatched junction bases numbered 5, after V lost 8 bases and J lost 7 bases. The germline CDR1 and CDR2 sequences are SNHLY and FYNNEI. Here the CDR3 DNA reads TGTGCCAGCTTAGCGGGTTCGAATGAGCAGTTCTTC. Its protein product is CASLAGSNEQFF.

This chain links TRBV21-1 with TRBJ1-5. TRBV21-1 is listed as a pseudogene. The CDR3 length is 17 residues. This CDR3 is CASILWGDRRLNQPQHF. CDR3 sequence (DNA): TGTGCCAGCATCCTCTGGGGGGACCGCCGGCTCAATCAGCCCCAGCATTTT.

The genes are TRBV5-8 and TRBJ1-1; D is uncertain. The CDR3 consists of 15 residues. Germline V gene lookup returns CDR1 SGHTS and CDR2 YDEGEE. Trimming pared 4 bases from V and 3 bases from J, leaving 16 bases between. CDR3 DNA: TGTGCCAGCAGCCCCGGGTCCTTCGGAGACACTGAAGCTTTCTTT. Its translation is CASSPGSFGDTEAFF.

This sequence joins TRBV5-1 and TRBJ2-3; tentative D call: TRBD1 (5 bases). The length of the CDR3 is 18 residues. Germline V gene data show CDR1 as SGHRS and CDR2 as YFSETQ. V was shortened by 3 bases and J by 2 bases, with 22 bases between the two germline ends. CDR3 region: CASSSASDSPLDTDTQYF. The CDR3 region has the DNA TGCGCCAGCAGCTCGGCCTCCGACAGTCCCCTTGACACAGATACGCAGTATTTT. Combining the CDR3 with reference TRBV5-1 and TRBJ2-3 gives the whole variable domain KAGVTQTPRYLIKTRGQQVTLSCSPISGHRSVSWYQQTPGQGLQFLFEYFSETQRNKGNFPGRFSGRQFSNSRSEMNVSTLELGDSALYLCASSSASDSPLDTDTQYFGPGTRLTVL.

This clone was seen once. The chain has TRBV6-1 and TRBJ1-6; possible D gene TRBD1, 5 bases. The CDR3 sequence is 14 residues long. V lost 1 base and J 6 bases, leaving 7 bases between the germline ends. Germline assignment: CDR1 MNHNS and CDR2 SASEGT. As DNA, the CDR3 is TGTGCCAGCAGTGAAGGTCAGGGTAATTCACCCCTCCACTTT. Its translation: CASSEGQGNSPLHF.

The gene calls are TRBV7-6 and TRBJ1-1; D might be TRBD1 (5 bases). V gave up 4 bases and J gave up 8 bases, with 14 bases separating them. The germline V gene has CDR1 SGHVS and CDR2 FNYEAQ. CDR3 length: 13 residues. This CDR3 reads CASSSYRDLEAFF. DNA for the CDR3: TGTGCCAGCAGCTCATACCGGGACTTGGAAGCTTTCTTT. The full variable domain, with the rest looked up from reference TRBV7-6 and TRBJ1-1, is GAGVSQSPRYKVTKRGQDVALRCDPISGHVSLYWYRQALGQGPEFLTYFNYEAQQDKSGLPNDRFSAERPEGSISTLTIQRTEQRDSAMYRCASSSYRDLEAFFGQGTRLTVV.